This is a list of T cell receptor beta chains from one sample in a study of shared clonotypes between healthy human individuals. Repertoires were generated with immunoSEQ multiplex PCR, while TCRdb's copy carries only in-frame clones and drops some. This sample has about 2.2 million clones, with about 93% found just once. Sequenced: naive CD8+ T cells from PBMCs. These receptors were taken from a man in his late teens or twenties in good health. Some clones in this sample may be carry-over from other donors' samples. Each CDR3 is given with its conserved first and last residue. A D gene is named only where the DNA matches it firmly. Size tells how often a clone was seen (once, few, many) or the class of an expanded clone, and some rows leave it out.

TRBV7-6	TRBJ2-7	.	.	CASSSNQRTGDGEQYF	TGTGCCAGCAGCTCTAACCAAAGGACGGGAGATGGCGAGCAGTACTTC
TRBV6-5	TRBJ1-1	once	.	CASSLRDWSTEAFF	TGTGCCAGCAGTCTAAGAGATTGGAGCACTGAAGCTTTCTTT
TRBV4-3	TRBJ1-2	.	TRBD1	CASSPPGQASYGYTF	TGCGCCAGCAGCCCACCGGGACAGGCATCCTATGGCTACACCTTC
TRBV4-3	TRBJ1-5	.	.	CASSQAKGNQPQHF	TGCGCCAGCAGCCAAGCAAAGGGTAATCAGCCCCAGCATTTT
TRBV15	TRBJ2-7	.	.	CATSRGFGLSSYEQYF	TGTGCCACCAGCAGAGGTTTCGGACTATCCTCCTACGAGCAGTACTTC
TRBV28	TRBJ1-1	.	.	CASSRGATNTEAFF	TGTGCCAGCAGTCGGGGGGCAACGAACACTGAAGCTTTCTTT
TRBV28	TRBJ2-4	.	TRBD2	CASSGLAGEDLAKNIQYF	TGTGCCAGCAGCGGACTAGCGGGCGAGGACCTAGCCAAAAACATTCAGTACTTC
TRBV5-6	TRBJ2-7	.	.	CASSLGAYRPHYEQYF	TGTGCCAGCAGCTTGGGAGCCTACAGGCCCCACTACGAGCAGTACTTC
TRBV10-3	TRBJ2-3	once	TRBD2	CAISAASGRAPDTQYF	TGTGCCATCAGTGCAGCTAGCGGGAGGGCCCCAGATACGCAGTATTTT
TRBV28	TRBJ2-5	.	.	CASSLETQTVQETQYF	TGTGCCAGCAGTCTAGAGACACAGACCGTCCAAGAGACCCAGTACTTC
TRBV29-1	TRBJ2-7	.	TRBD1	CSAVGGTGFYEQYF	TGCAGTGCCGTAGGCGGGACAGGCTTCTACGAGCAGTACTTC
TRBV27	TRBJ1-3	.	.	CACPGSSPSKGNTIYF	TGTGCCTGCCCGGGCAGTTCACCTTCCAAAGGAAACACCATATATTTT
TRBV4-3	TRBJ2-1	.	TRBD2	CASSQDDAGGPYEQFF	TGCGCCAGCAGCCAAGATGATGCGGGAGGGCCTTATGAGCAGTTCTTC
TRBV19	TRBJ1-1	.	TRBD1	CASSADRAWTEAFF	TGTGCCAGTAGTGCGGACAGGGCGTGGACTGAAGCTTTCTTT
TRBV28	TRBJ1-1	.	.	CASSLHTEAFF	TGTGCCAGCAGTTTACACACTGAAGCTTTCTTT
TRBV6-5	TRBJ1-2	.	.	CASSYSRFYGYTF	TGTGCCAGCAGTTACTCGAGATTCTATGGCTACACCTTC
TRBV2	TRBJ2-1	.	.	CASSENHNEQFF	TGTGCCAGCAGTGAAAATCACAATGAGCAGTTCTTC
TRBV27	TRBJ2-7	.	TRBD2	CASSPPLAGEGEQYF	TGTGCCAGCAGTCCGCCCTTAGCGGGAGAAGGCGAGCAGTACTTC
TRBV25-1	TRBJ2-7	.	.	CASSESKGVSYEQYF	TGTGCCAGCAGTGAATCAAAGGGGGTTTCCTACGAGCAGTACTTC
TRBV5-6	TRBJ2-1	.	.	CASSQATGYNEQFF	TGTGCCAGCAGCCAAGCTACAGGGTACAATGAGCAGTTCTTC
TRBV5-4	TRBJ1-1	.	.	CASRDENTEAFF	TGTGCCAGCAGGGACGAGAACACTGAAGCTTTCTTT
TRBV11-2	TRBJ2-1	.	.	CASSLGVTFSYNEQFF	TGTGCCAGCAGCTTGGGGGTCACTTTTTCCTACAATGAGCAGTTCTTC
TRBV7-3	TRBJ2-7	.	.	CASSLTIDYEQYF	TGTGCCAGCAGCTTAACGATAGACTACGAGCAGTACTTC
TRBV7-9	TRBJ2-1	.	.	CASSPQYEQFF	TGTGCCAGCAGCCCTCAGTATGAGCAGTTCTTC
TRBV7-2	TRBJ1-5	.	.	CASSLVQGRQPQHF	TGTGCCAGCAGCTTAGTGCAGGGTCGTCAGCCCCAGCATTTT
TRBV5-8	TRBJ1-1	.	.	CASSLKVYTEAFF	TGTGCCAGCAGCTTAAAGGTTTACACTGAAGCTTTCTTT
TRBV5-6	TRBJ1-2	.	.	CASSLGRTSYGYTF	TGTGCCAGCAGCTTGGGGCGGACCAGCTATGGCTACACCTTC
TRBV6-1	TRBJ1-2	.	.	CASSGRGIGYTF	TGTGCCAGCAGTGGCAGGGGTATTGGCTACACCTTC
TRBV6-1	TRBJ2-1	.	.	CASSGGGSTRPYNEQFF	TGTGCCAGCAGTGGAGGGGGCTCGACTAGGCCGTACAATGAGCAGTTCTTC
TRBV7-9	TRBJ1-1	.	.	CASSRPQEWNTEAFF	TGTGCCAGCAGCCGTCCTCAAGAGTGGAACACTGAAGCTTTCTTT
TRBV10-3	TRBJ2-7	.	TRBD1	CAISDLGTGEQYF	TGTGCCATCAGTGACCTTGGGACAGGCGAGCAGTACTTC
TRBV28	TRBJ2-7	.	.	CASSFNFGGSEQYF	TGTGCCAGCAGTTTCAACTTTGGGGGCTCCGAGCAGTACTTC
TRBV27	TRBJ2-3	.	.	CASSGQTQGDTQYF	TGTGCCAGCAGCGGACAGACCCAAGGGGATACGCAGTATTTT
TRBV11-1	TRBJ2-3	once	.	CASRRGAEDTQYF	TGTGCCAGCAGAAGAGGGGCTGAGGATACGCAGTATTTT
TRBV2	TRBJ2-7	.	.	CASSRWDSTYEQYF	TGTGCCAGCAGTCGGTGGGACTCCACCTACGAGCAGTACTTC
TRBV9	TRBJ2-5	.	TRBD2	CASSVLAGVKETQYF	TGTGCCAGCAGCGTCCTAGCGGGAGTAAAAGAGACCCAGTACTTC
TRBV6-1	TRBJ2-5	.	.	CASSESFQRRAYQETQYF	TGTGCCAGCAGTGAATCCTTTCAGAGGAGAGCGTACCAAGAGACCCAGTACTTC
TRBV9	TRBJ2-7	once	.	CASSSRTYEQYF	TGTGCCAGCAGCTCCAGAACCTACGAGCAGTACTTC
TRBV5-1	TRBJ2-2	.	.	CASSAFRDSTRLYTGELFF	TGCGCCAGCAGCGCCTTTCGGGACTCTACACGGTTGTACACCGGGGAGCTGTTTTTT
TRBV6-5	TRBJ2-5	.	TRBD1	CASSYSEDRGWETQYF	TGTGCCAGCAGTTACTCGGAAGACAGGGGCTGGGAGACCCAGTACTTC
TRBV27	TRBJ2-3	.	.	CASSLEDSPSTDTQYF	TGTGCCAGCAGTTTAGAGGACAGCCCTAGCACAGATACGCAGTATTTT
TRBV27	TRBJ2-7	.	.	CASSPHLGTYEQYF	TGTGCCAGCAGCCCGCATCTAGGGACCTACGAGCAGTACTTC
TRBV5-1	TRBJ1-2	.	.	CASSFNSLYGYTF	TGCGCCAGCAGCTTTAACAGTCTCTATGGCTACACCTTC
TRBV5-1	TRBJ1-3	.	TRBD1	CASSPGWTGTGNTIYF	TGCGCCAGCAGTCCGGGGTGGACAGGGACTGGAAACACCATATATTTT
TRBV4-1	TRBJ2-3	.	.	CASQIRGQSTDTQYF	TGCGCCAGCCAAATCAGGGGTCAGAGCACAGATACGCAGTATTTT
TRBV5-4	TRBJ1-1	few	.	CASSSVMPRNTEAFF	TGTGCCAGCAGCTCCGTTATGCCGAGGAACACTGAAGCTTTCTTT
TRBV4-1	TRBJ2-1	.	.	CASSHPGPYNEQFF	TGCGCCAGCAGCCATCCGGGACCTTACAATGAGCAGTTCTTC
TRBV28	TRBJ1-2	.	.	CASSSFDRNYGYTF	TGTGCCAGCAGTTCCTTTGACAGGAACTATGGCTACACCTTC
TRBV7-6	TRBJ2-3	.	.	CASSLGAGLVDTQYF	TGTGCCAGCAGCTTAGGGGCAGGGTTGGTAGATACGCAGTATTTT
TRBV7-2	TRBJ2-7	once	TRBD2	CASSLVGGSIPYEQYF	TGTGCCAGCAGCTTAGTGGGAGGGTCCATCCCCTACGAGCAGTACTTC
TRBV28	TRBJ2-4	.	.	CASSFYQRDIQYF	TGTGCCAGCAGTTTTTACCAGAGGGACATTCAGTACTTC